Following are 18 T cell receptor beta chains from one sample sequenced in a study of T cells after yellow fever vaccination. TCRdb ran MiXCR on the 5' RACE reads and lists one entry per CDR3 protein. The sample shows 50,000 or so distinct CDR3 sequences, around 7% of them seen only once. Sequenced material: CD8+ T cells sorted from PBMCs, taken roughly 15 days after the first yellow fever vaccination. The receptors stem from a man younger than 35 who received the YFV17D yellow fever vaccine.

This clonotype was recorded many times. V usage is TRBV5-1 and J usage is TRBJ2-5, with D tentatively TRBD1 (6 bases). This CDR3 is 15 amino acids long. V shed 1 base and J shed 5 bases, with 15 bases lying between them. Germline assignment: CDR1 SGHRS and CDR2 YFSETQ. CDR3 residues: CASSLTGSTPETQYF. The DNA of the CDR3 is TGCGCCAGCAGCTTGACAGGGAGTACGCCGGAGACCCAGTACTTC.

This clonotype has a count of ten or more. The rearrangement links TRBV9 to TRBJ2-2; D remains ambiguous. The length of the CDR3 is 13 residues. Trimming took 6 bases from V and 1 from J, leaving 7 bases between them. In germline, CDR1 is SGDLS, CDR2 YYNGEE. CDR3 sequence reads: CASNAGNTGELFF. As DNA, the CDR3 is TGTGCCAGCAATGCAGGGAACACCGGGGAGCTGTTTTTT.

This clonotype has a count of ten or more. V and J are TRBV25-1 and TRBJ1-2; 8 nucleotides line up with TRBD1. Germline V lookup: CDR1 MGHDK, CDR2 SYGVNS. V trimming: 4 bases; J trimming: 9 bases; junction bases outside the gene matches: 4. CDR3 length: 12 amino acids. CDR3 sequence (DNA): TGTGCCAGCAGTGTGGACAGGGCAAGCTACACCTTC. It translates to CASSVDRASYTF.

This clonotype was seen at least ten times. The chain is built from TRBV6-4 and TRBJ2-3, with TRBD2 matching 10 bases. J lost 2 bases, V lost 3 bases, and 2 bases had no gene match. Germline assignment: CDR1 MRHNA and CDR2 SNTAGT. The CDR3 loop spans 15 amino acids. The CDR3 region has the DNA TGTGCCAGCAGTGAAAGCGGGGGGGCCACAGATACGCAGTATTTT. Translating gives CASSESGGATDTQYF.

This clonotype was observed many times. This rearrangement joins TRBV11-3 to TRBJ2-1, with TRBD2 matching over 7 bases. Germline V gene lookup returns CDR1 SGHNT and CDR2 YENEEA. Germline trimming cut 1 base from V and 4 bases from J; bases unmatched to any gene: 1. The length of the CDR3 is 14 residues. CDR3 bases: TGTGCCAGCAGCTTAGCGGGGGGTTACAATGAGCAGTTCTTC. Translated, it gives CASSLAGGYNEQFF.

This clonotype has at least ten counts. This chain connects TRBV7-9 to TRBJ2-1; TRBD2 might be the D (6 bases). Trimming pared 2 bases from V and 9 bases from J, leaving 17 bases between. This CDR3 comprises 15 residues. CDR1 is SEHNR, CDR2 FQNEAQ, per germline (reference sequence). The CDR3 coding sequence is TGTGCCAGCAGCTTATTGACTCCACGGGGGAGTGAGCAGTTCTTC. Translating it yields CASSLLTPRGSEQFF.

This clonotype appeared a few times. CDR3 region: CASRRSSGGGETQYF. CDR3 nucleotides: TGTGCCAGTAGGCGATCTAGCGGGGGCGGAGAGACCCAGTACTTC. The chain links TRBV19 to TRBJ2-5, with TRBD2 matching over 10 bases. V lost 6 bases and J lost 4; bases outside the gene matches: 8. This CDR3 comprises 15 residues. The germline gives CDR1 LNHDA, CDR2 SQIVND (reference sequence).

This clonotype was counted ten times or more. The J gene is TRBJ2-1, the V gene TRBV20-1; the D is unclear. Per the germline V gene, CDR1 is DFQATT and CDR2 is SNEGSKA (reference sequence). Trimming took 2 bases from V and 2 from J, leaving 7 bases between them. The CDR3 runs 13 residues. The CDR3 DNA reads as TGCAGTGCTAGATTGGTTACCTACAATGAGCAGTTCTTC. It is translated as CSARLVTYNEQFF.

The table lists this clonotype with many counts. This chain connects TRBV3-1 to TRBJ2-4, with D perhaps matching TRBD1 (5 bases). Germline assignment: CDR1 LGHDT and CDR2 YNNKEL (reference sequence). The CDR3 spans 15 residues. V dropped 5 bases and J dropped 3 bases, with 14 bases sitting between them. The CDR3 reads CASSRPRGGKNIQYF. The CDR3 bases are TGTGCCAGCAGCAGACCTAGGGGTGGCAAAAACATTCAGTACTTC.

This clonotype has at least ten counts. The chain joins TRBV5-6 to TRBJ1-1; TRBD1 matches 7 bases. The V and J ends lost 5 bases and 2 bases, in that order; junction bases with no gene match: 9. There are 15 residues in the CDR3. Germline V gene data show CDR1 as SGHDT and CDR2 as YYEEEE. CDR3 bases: TGTGCCAGCAGTCGGACAGGTCATCTAAACACTGAAGCTTTCTTT. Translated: CASSRTGHLNTEAFF.

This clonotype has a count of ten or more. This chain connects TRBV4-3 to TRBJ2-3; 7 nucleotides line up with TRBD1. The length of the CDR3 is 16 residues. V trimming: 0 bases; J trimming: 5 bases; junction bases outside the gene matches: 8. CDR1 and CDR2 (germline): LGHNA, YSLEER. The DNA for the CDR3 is TGCGCCAGCAGCCAAGAAGGCCAGGGGGTTGAAGATACGCAGTATTTT. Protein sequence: CASSQEGQGVEDTQYF.

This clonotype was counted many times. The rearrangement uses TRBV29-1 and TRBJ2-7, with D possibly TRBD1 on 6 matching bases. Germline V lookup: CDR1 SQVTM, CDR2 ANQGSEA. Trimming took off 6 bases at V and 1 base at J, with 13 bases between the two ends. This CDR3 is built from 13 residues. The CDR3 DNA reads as TGCAGCGTAGCCGGGACAAGGTCCTACGAGCAGTACTTC. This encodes CSVAGTRSYEQYF.

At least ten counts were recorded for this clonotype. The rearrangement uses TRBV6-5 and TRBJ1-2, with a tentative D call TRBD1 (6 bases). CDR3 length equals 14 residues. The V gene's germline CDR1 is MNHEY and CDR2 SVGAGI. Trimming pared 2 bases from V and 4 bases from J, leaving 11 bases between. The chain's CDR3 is CASSYGGGGYGYTF. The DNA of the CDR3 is TGTGCCAGCAGTTACGGTGGGGGCGGCTATGGCTACACCTTC.

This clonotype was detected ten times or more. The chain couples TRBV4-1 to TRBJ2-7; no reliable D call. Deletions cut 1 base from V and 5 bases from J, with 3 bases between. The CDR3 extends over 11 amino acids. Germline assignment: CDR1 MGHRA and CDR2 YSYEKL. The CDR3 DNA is TGCGCCAGCAGCCAAGGGGACGAGCAGTACTTC. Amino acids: CASSQGDEQYF.

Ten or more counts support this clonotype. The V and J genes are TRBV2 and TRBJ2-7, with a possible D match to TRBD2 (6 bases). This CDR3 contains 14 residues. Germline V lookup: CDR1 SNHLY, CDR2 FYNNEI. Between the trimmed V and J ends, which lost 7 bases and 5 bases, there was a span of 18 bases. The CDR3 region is CASTEGLARDEQYF. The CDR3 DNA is TGTGCCAGCACCGAGGGGCTAGCGCGTGACGAGCAGTACTTC.

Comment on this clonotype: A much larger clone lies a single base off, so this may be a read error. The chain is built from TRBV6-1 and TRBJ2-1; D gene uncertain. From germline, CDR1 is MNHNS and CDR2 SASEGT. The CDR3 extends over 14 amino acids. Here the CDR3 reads CASTRTLNYNEQLF. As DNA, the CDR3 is TGTGCCAGCACCCGGACCCTCAACTACAATGAGCAGTTATTC.

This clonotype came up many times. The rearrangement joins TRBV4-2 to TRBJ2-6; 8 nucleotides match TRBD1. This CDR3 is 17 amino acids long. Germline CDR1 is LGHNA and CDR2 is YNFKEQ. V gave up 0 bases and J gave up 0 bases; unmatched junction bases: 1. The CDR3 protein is CASSQEDRASGANVLTF. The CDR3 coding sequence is TGTGCCAGCAGCCAAGAGGACAGGGCCTCTGGGGCCAACGTCCTGACTTTC.

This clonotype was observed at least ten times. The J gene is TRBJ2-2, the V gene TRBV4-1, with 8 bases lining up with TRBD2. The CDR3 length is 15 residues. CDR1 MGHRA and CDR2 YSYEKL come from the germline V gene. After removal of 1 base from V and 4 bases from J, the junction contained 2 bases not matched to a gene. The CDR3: CASSQAGGRTGELFF. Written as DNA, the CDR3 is TGCGCCAGCAGCCAAGCGGGGGGGCGCACCGGGGAGCTGTTTTTT.